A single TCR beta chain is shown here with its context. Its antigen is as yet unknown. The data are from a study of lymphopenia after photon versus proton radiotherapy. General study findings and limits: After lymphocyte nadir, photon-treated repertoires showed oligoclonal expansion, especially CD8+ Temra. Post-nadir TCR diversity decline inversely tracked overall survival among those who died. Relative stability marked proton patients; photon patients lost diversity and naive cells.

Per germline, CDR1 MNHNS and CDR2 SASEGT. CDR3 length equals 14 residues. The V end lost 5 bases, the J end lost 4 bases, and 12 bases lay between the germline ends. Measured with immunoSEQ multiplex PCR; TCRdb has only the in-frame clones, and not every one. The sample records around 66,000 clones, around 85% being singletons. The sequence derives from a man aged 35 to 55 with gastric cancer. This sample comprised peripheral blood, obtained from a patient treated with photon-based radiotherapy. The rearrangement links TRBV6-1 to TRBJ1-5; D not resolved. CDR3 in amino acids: CASSTDGTNQPQHF. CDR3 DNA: TGTGCCAGCAGTACCGACGGAACAAATCAGCCCCAGCATTTT.